This is a list of T cell receptor beta chains from one sample in a study of blood T cells in healthy people across ages. TCRdb re-derived calls from the 5' RACE reads in MiXCR, one entry per CDR3 protein. The sample shows about 780,000 distinct CDR3 sequences, 35% to 60% of them seen only once. The sequenced sample was blood. Every receptor here comes from a man older than 75 in good health. The CDR3 runs from the conserved cysteine through the conserved F or W. The D gene is left open where the match is weak. Part of the rows lack a size; the others show once, few, many or a class for expanded clones.

TRBJ2-7 | many | TRBV29-1 | - | TGCAGCGTGGGCGCCAGGGACGGCGGCGAGCAGTACTTC | CSVGARDGGEQYF
TRBJ2-5 | - | TRBV27 | - | TGTGCCAGCAGTGTAGAGCTAGGTGAAGAGACCCAGTACTTC | CASSVELGEETQYF
TRBJ2-1 | - | TRBV7-2 | - | TGTGCCAGCAGCTCAACAGCTGCTGCCTACAATGAGCAGTTCTTC | CASSSTAAAYNEQFF
TRBJ2-5 | few | TRBV30 | - | TGTGCCTGGAGTGCTAGTTGGGGGCAAGAGACCCAGTACTTC | CAWSASWGQETQYF
TRBJ2-1 | many | TRBV5-4 | - | TGTGCCAGCAGCTTGGCAGGGGGGCTGGCTGAGCAGTTCTTC | CASSLAGGLAEQFF
TRBJ2-3 | - | TRBV11-2 | - | TGTGCCAGCAGCTTGGGGGACGATACGCAGTATTTT | CASSLGDDTQYF
TRBJ2-3 | many | TRBV7-2 | TRBD2 | TGTGCCAGCAGCCCAGGACTAGCTTCAGATACGCAGTATTTT | CASSPGLASDTQYF
TRBJ1-1 | many | TRBV5-1 | - | TGCGCCAGCAGCTTGAATTTTGGCAGAGCGAACACTGAAGCTTTCTTT | CASSLNFGRANTEAFF
TRBJ2-7 | once | TRBV12-3/TRBV12-4 | TRBD1 | TGTGCCAGCAAGGGCCGGGACAGGGGAAGCGGCGGGAGAGGTGAGCAGTACTTC | CASKGRDRGSGGRGEQYF
TRBJ2-3 | - | TRBV5-1 | - | TGCGCCAGCAGCATGGACAGGAGGGGTGATACGCAGTATTTT | CASSMDRRGDTQYF
TRBJ2-5 | many | TRBV6-6 | TRBD2 | TGTGCCAGCAGTCAGGGACTAGCGCCTCAAGAGACCCAGTACTTC | CASSQGLAPQETQYF
TRBJ1-2 | - | TRBV29-1 | - | TGCAGCGTTGAGCCGGGAAAGGGAGGCTATGGCTACACCTTC | CSVEPGKGGYGYTF
TRBJ1-4 | - | TRBV5-1 | - | TGCGCCAGCAGCGAGCAATACGGCGCTAATGAAAAACTGTTTTTT | CASSEQYGANEKLFF
TRBJ2-4 | few | TRBV28 | - | TGTGCCAGCAGTTTGACCTGGGCGGCGGAGCAGTACTTC | CASSLTWAAEQYF
TRBJ2-7 | many | TRBV7-2 | - | TGTGCCAGCAGCTTAGCTCGACGCTACGAGCAGTACTTC | CASSLARRYEQYF
TRBJ2-7 | - | TRBV5-1 | - | TGCGCCAGCAGCTTCCAGACAGAATACGAGCAGTACTTC | CASSFQTEYEQYF
TRBJ2-1 | - | TRBV7-2 | - | TGTGCCAGCAGCTTAGTCTTGGGGGGCTCCTACAATGAGCAGTTCTTC | CASSLVLGGSYNEQFF
TRBJ2-3 | - | TRBV24-1 | - | TGTGCCACCAGTGATTCTGCGGTAACCGGGACCAGCACAGATACGCAGTATTTT | CATSDSAVTGTSTDTQYF
TRBJ2-6 | - | TRBV4-1 | TRBD1 | TGCGCCAGCAGCCAACCAGGGGGTACAGGGGCCAACGTCCTGACTTTC | CASSQPGGTGANVLTF
TRBJ2-2 | - | TRBV2 | TRBD2 | TGTGCCAGCAGCGTGAATAGCGGGGGGATCACCGGGGAGCTGTTTTTT | CASSVNSGGITGELFF
TRBJ1-2 | - | TRBV12-3/TRBV12-4 | TRBD1 | TGTGCCAGCAGTTCCCCGGGACAGGGGAAGGATGACTACACCTTC | CASSSPGQGKDDYTF
TRBJ2-5 | - | TRBV6-2/TRBV6-3 | TRBD2 | TGTGCCAGCAGTTACTCCTTTACTAGCGGAGAGCAAGAGACCCAGTACTTC | CASSYSFTSGEQETQYF
TRBJ2-7 | few | TRBV6-2/TRBV6-3 | TRBD1 | TGTGCCAGCACCTTGGGACAGGGAGGCACTCAGTACTTC | CASTLGQGGTQYF
TRBJ2-1 | - | TRBV3-1 | TRBD2 | TGTGCCAGCAGCCAAGCAGGGGACAGGACTAGCGGGCGATACAATGAGCAGTTCTTC | CASSQAGDRTSGRYNEQFF
TRBJ2-1 | few | TRBV20-1 | TRBD2 | TGCAGCCTCCTGACTCTAGCGGGCTACAATGAGCAGTTCTTC | CSLLTLAGYNEQFF
TRBJ2-7 | - | TRBV28 | TRBD1 | TGTGCCAGCAAGACCGCAGGGGGCCGATCCTACGAGCAGTACTTC | CASKTAGGRSYEQYF
TRBJ1-5 | - | TRBV5-1 | - | TGCGCCAGCAGCTTGGAGTCGGGAGTCAATCAGCCCCAGCATTTT | CASSLESGVNQPQHF
TRBJ2-2 | - | TRBV29-1 | - | TGCAGCGTTCCGGGTCCTAGACGCACCGGGGAGCTGTTTTTT | CSVPGPRRTGELFF
TRBJ1-4 | - | TRBV7-2 | TRBD1 | TGTGCCAGCAGTTACAGGGGACGAGGGGAAAAACTGTTTTTT | CASSYRGRGEKLFF